This TCR beta chain comes out of a study of naive and memory T cell subsets listed by TCRdb under 2017. For context, the study as a whole: An open-source, UMI-based TCR alpha and beta sequencing pipeline was applied to sorted naive and memory peripheral blood T cell subsets. The results of the functional CMV T cell responses matched the IgG serology results in every case. RNA was DNase-treated and reverse transcribed with TCR constant-region primers, mostly using SuperScript III. Overall results and qualifications from the work: A few larger clonotypes were found in naive repertoires, especially CD8, and these larger clonotypes were possibly memory cells re-expressing CD45RA. In both CD4 and CD8 cells, going from naive through CM, EM and EMRA, the Gini index went up while Shannon and inverse Simpson diversity went down. TCR abundance followed a power law whose exponent differed between naive and memory subsets but was consistent across the three individuals. RNA-based TCR counts may be affected by expression changes linked to T cell activation and differentiation. The repertoire findings for the naive and memory subsets could not be validated, as no ground truth was available. Clonotypes were defined as single alpha or beta chain sequences, not paired alpha/beta receptors. Once error correction was done, more than 95% of naive TCR sequences showed up just once, which made the naive abundance distributions much steeper than those of the memory subsets.

This clonotype was detected ten times or more. The antigen it binds to is not known. Base qualities are not at hand, and no much larger clone is one base apart. Receptor libraries were prepared by UMI-ligation and nested PCR. The beta constant-region primer was an equimolar mix of two oligonucleotides covering both TRBC1 and TRBC2. Four rounds of PCR were used to amplify ligated cDNA, with nested alpha and beta constant-region primers being used together with the SP2 primer. A single-stranded oligonucleotide containing the SP2 primer and a 12-nucleotide UMI was joined to the 3' end of the cDNA by T4 RNA ligase 1. The ligation reaction was kept at 16 degrees C for 20-24 hours. To avoid over-amplification, PCR2 was usually performed as a SYBR Green qPCR and halted once a predetermined threshold was reached. All purifications after the first were performed with Agencourt AMPure XP magnetic beads. Library amounts were measured by Qubit and library quality was assessed on a TapeStation, where the main peak was expected at around 650 bp. Pooled libraries were sequenced on an Illumina MiSeq with v2 2x251 paired-end kits, typically giving roughly 0.95-2.3 million reads per sample. Libraries were pooled at about 4.3 nM per sample, and about 4.5-7.5% PhiX was added to improve cluster recognition. The source study handled its data this way. Using tag matching that tolerated one base-pair mismatch, Decombinator assigned V and J genes to FASTQ reads that had been processed by Demultiplexor. Collapsinator used UMIs to correct both sequencing errors and frequency errors arising from PCR heterogeneity. TCRs were translated and CDR3s were extracted from the conserved cysteine to the FGXG phenylalanine by CDR3Translator, with non-productive sequences being flagged. Gini, Shannon entropy and inverse Simpson indices were computed after subsampling the repertoires to the same number of UMI-defined TCRs. Within the linear range, a power law was fitted by maximum likelihood to the distributions of clonotype abundance. When run on a single naive CD8 sample, MIGEC and the pipeline yielded similar UMI counts, similar unique TCR numbers and similar clonal distributions. One analysis removed from the naive repertoire any naive TCRs that were also present in any memory subset from the same donor. The repertoires were searched for 7,000 to 8,000 CMV-associated CDR3 sequences that had been compiled from VDJdb and a published dataset. TCRdb reprocessed the public reads (quality trimming at Q25 with fastp, clone calling with MiXCR) and kept in-frame beta chains. All rows with the same CDR3 protein become a single entry with the most common DNA and genes. TCRdb, not the authors, supplied the V and J calls. Present in this sample are 85,000 or so distinct CDR3 sequences, about 9.9% of which were seen just once. In total, the top ten clones hold less than 1.5% of the sample.

The V and J ends are trimmed by 7 bases and 0 bases, leaving 13 bases between them. From a lookup of the germline V gene, CDR1 and CDR2 are SQVTM and ANQGSEA. The CDR3 contains 13 residues, cysteine and phenylalanine counted. This entry keeps only the CDR3 DNA: 39 bases, framed from base 1. Separate amplification of TCR alpha and beta chain libraries was performed from the second PCR step onward. To determine each donor's CMV status, fresh PBMCs were stimulated overnight with CMV viral lysate, and IFNgamma production from CD4+ T cells was then assessed. Using Miltenyi beads, CD4 T cells were first positively selected, and CD8 T cells were then positively selected from the CD4-negative fraction. After staining for CD3, CD4, CD8, CD45RA, CD27 and a live/dead dye, cells were sorted on a BD Aria II into four subsets based on CD45RA and CD27. A few healthy volunteers provided blood, and the blood of each volunteer was split into CD4 and CD8 T cells and then into four differentiation subsets. Around 130 ml of peripheral blood was taken from each donor, and PBMC were separated by density-gradient centrifugation on Ficoll-Paque PLUS. After sorting, cells were lysed in RLT buffer, RNA was extracted using a Qiagen RNeasy kit, and the extracted RNA was stored at -80 degrees C.

Sequencing was done on a sample of naive CD8+ T cells from blood. The cell subset or site label corresponds to: naive T cells, CD45RA high CD27+. The V and J genes are TRBV29-1 and TRBJ2-7; the D gene is unclear. The TCR comes from a human donor in good health. The CDR3 region has the sequence CSGKDPSSYEQYF. Read as DNA, the sequence is TGCAGCGGGAAGGATCCAAGCTCCTACGAGCAGTACTTC.